These 23 T cell receptor beta chains were sequenced from one sample in a study of control samples from healthy donors and cancer patients. The data were produced by immunoSEQ multiplex PCR, yet TCRdb's version contains in-frame clones alone and is incomplete. This sample has approximately 60,000 clones, with 90% found just once. The sample consisted of PBMCs. All receptors derive from a woman aged 45 to 65 with colorectal cancer.

V usage is TRBV30 and J usage is TRBJ2-5, with D possibly TRBD1 on 5 matching bases. Trimming stripped 7 bases from V and 5 bases from J, with 29 bases between. This CDR3 comprises 17 residues. The germline V gene encodes CDR1 GTSNPN and CDR2 SVGIG (reference sequence). The CDR3 nucleotides are TGTGCCTTGACGACAGATCTAACCTACCATTCCCTGGAGACCCAGTACTTC. Residues: CALTTDLTYHSLETQYF.

The chain couples TRBV6-2 or TRBV6-3 to TRBJ1-3; D might be TRBD1 (5 bases). The CDR3 totals 15 residues. The germline V gene encodes CDR1 MNHEY and CDR2 SVGEGT. V shed 6 bases and J shed 8 bases, with 20 bases lying between them. CDR3 DNA: TGTGCCAGCAGCGAGGGGTCGGCTGCTCAGGACACCATATATTTT. This sequence encodes CASSEGSAAQDTIYF.

The chain joins TRBV12-3 or TRBV12-4 to TRBJ2-1; TRBD2 is a possible D gene (5 bases). The CDR3 consists of 13 residues. The V gene lost 6 bases and the J gene lost 10 bases, with 16 bases spanning the gap. The CDR3, as DNA: TGTGCCAGCAGCCGACTCATGACGGGGGAGCAGTTCTTC. It codes for CASSRLMTGEQFF.

The V call is TRBV30, the J call TRBJ2-1, with 12 bases aligning to TRBD2. V was clipped by 1 base and J by 4 bases; unmatched bases: 2. Germline values: CDR1 GTSNPN, CDR2 SVGIG (reference sequence). This CDR3 comprises 15 residues. The CDR3 loop is CAWSAGLAGYNEQFF. In nucleotides, the CDR3 is TGTGCCTGGAGTGCCGGACTAGCGGGGTACAATGAGCAGTTCTTC. Full variable domain (rest looked up from reference TRBV30 and TRBJ2-1): SQTIHQWPATLVQPVGSPLSLECTVEGTSNPNLYWYRQAAGRGLQLLFYSVGIGQISSEVPQNLSASRPQDRQFILSSKKLLLSDSGFYLCAWSAGLAGYNEQFFGPGTRLTVL.

This clone was counted a single time. The rearrangement joins TRBV18 to TRBJ1-4; weak D call: TRBD1 (6 bases). The germline gives CDR1 KGHSH, CDR2 LQKENI. V gave up 2 bases and J gave up 3 bases, with 10 bases separating them. This CDR3 spans 15 amino acids. The CDR3 DNA is TGTGCCAGCTCACCAAGACAGGAGTCTAATGAAAAACTGTTTTTT. Translated: CASSPRQESNEKLFF.

The chain employs TRBV6-6 and TRBJ2-7; 7 bases are a match to TRBD2. CDR3 length equals 16 residues. Germline CDR1 is MNHNY and CDR2 is SVGAGI (reference sequence). After removal of 2 bases from V and 0 bases from J, the junction contained 7 bases not matched to a gene. CDR3 region: CASSYGGGRSSYEQYF. CDR3 sequence (DNA): TGTGCCAGCAGTTACGGGGGGGGTCGCAGCTCCTACGAGCAGTACTTC.

The rearrangement links TRBV5-1 to TRBJ1-5, with D hard to call. The germline V gene encodes CDR1 SGHRS and CDR2 YFSETQ. V lost 0 bases and J 1 base, leaving 11 bases between the germline ends. The CDR3 has 16 residues. CDR3: CASSLGSLGSNQPQHF. The DNA for the CDR3 is TGCGCCAGCAGCTTGGGATCTCTGGGGAGCAATCAGCCCCAGCATTTT.

The chain combines TRBV29-1 with TRBJ1-1; possible D gene TRBD1, 5 bases. The germline V and J ends were trimmed by 4 bases and 4 bases, with 13 bases remaining between them. This CDR3 has 13 residues. The V gene's germline CDR1 is SQVTM and CDR2 ANQGSEA. CDR3 bases: TGCAGCGTTGCGGGGCAAAGGGGCACTGAAGCTTTCTTT. This codes for CSVAGQRGTEAFF.

This clone was counted only a few times. This chain links TRBV18 with TRBJ2-1; D remains unclear. CDR1 is KGHSH, CDR2 LQKENI, per germline. V was clipped by 6 bases and J by 10 bases, with 13 bases between them. This CDR3 contains 12 residues. The CDR3 coding sequence is TGTGCCAGCTCCAACCCCGGAGTAGAGCAGTTCTTC. Translation: CASSNPGVEQFF. Combining the CDR3 with reference TRBV18 and TRBJ2-1 gives the whole variable domain NAGVMQNPRHLVRRRGQEARLRCSPMKGHSHVYWYRQLPEEGLKFMVYLQKENIIDESGMPKERFSAEFPKEGPSILRIQQVVRGDSAAYFCASSNPGVEQFFGPGTRLTVL.

The gene calls are TRBV9 and TRBJ1-3; D remains ambiguous. Germline assignment: CDR1 SGDLS and CDR2 YYNGEE. The CDR3 sequence is 15 residues long. Trimming took off 4 bases at V and 0 bases at J, with 11 bases between the two ends. This chain's CDR3 is CASSPLGSSGNTIYF. The CDR3 DNA reads TGTGCCAGCAGCCCACTGGGGAGCTCTGGAAACACCATATATTTT.

This sequence joins TRBV6-5 and TRBJ2-5, with 10 positions matching TRBD2. The CDR3 covers 13 residues. The V gene end was trimmed by 8 bases and the J gene end by 5 bases; junction bases not matched to a gene: 5. Germline V lookup: CDR1 MNHEY, CDR2 SVGAGI. The CDR3 region is CASQRGGRETQYF. The CDR3 DNA sequence: TGTGCCAGCCAGCGGGGGGGCAGGGAGACCCAGTACTTC.

The V gene is TRBV6-5, the J gene TRBJ1-2; 10 bases are shared with TRBD1. In germline, CDR1 is MNHEY, CDR2 SVGAGI. This CDR3 has 14 residues. Trimming took 7 bases from V and 7 from J; bases not matched to a gene: 9. The CDR3 is CASTAGQGFSGYTF. Written as DNA, the CDR3 is TGTGCCAGCACCGCGGGACAGGGGTTCTCTGGCTACACCTTC.

The chain couples TRBV19 to TRBJ1-1; D is possibly TRBD1 (5 bases). Germline loops: CDR1 LNHDA, CDR2 SQIVND (reference sequence). V was cut by 7 bases and J by 4 bases, with 13 bases left in between. The CDR3 contains 13 residues. DNA of the CDR3: TGTGCCAGTAATCAGGGTAAGGGCACTGAAGCTTTCTTT. Translation: CASNQGKGTEAFF. The whole variable domain, remainder taken from reference TRBV19 and TRBJ1-1, is DGGITQSPKYLFRKEGQNVTLSCEQNLNHDAMYWYRQDPGQGLRLIYYSQIVNDFQKGDIAEGYSVSREKKESFPLTVTSAQKNPTAFYLCASNQGKGTEAFFGQGTRLTVV.

This clone appeared once. This chain connects TRBV5-1 to TRBJ2-1; 8 bases are shared with TRBD2. In germline, CDR1 is SGHRS, CDR2 YFSETQ. With V trimmed by 3 bases and J by 3 bases, 2 bases remained unmatched. The CDR3 totals 14 residues. The DNA of the CDR3 is TGCGCCAGCAGCTCAAGCGGGGGCTACAATGAGCAGTTCTTC. Its translation: CASSSSGGYNEQFF. Full variable domain (missing parts from reference TRBV5-1 and TRBJ2-1): KAGVTQTPRYLIKTRGQQVTLSCSPISGHRSVSWYQQTPGQGLQFLFEYFSETQRNKGNFPGRFSGRQFSNSRSEMNVSTLELGDSALYLCASSSSGGYNEQFFGPGTRLTVL.

This clone was counted a single time. The chain carries TRBV14 and TRBJ2-1, with 8 bases fitting TRBD2. There are 11 residues in the CDR3. Germline trimming cut 6 bases from V and 10 bases from J; bases unmatched to any gene: 2. The germline CDR1 and CDR2 sequences are SGHDN and FVKESK. The CDR3 DNA follows: TGTGCCAGCAGGGCGGGAGGAGAGCAGTTCTTC. As protein: CASRAGGEQFF.

This chain uses TRBV4-1 with TRBJ1-4, with D possibly matching TRBD1 (6 bases). Germline V gives CDR1 MGHRA, CDR2 YSYEKL. Trimming stripped 1 base from V and 7 bases from J, with 22 bases between. The CDR3 is made up of 18 amino acids. The CDR3 protein is CASSQGWRFGGQGEKLFF. As DNA, the CDR3 is TGCGCCAGCAGCCAAGGCTGGAGGTTCGGGGGGCAGGGTGAAAAACTGTTTTTT.

This clone was found once. The J gene is TRBJ2-1, the V gene TRBV10-3; D remains ambiguous. The CDR3 is 14 residues long. Trimming shortened V by 9 bases and J by 3 bases, and 15 bases separated the two germline ends. Germline V gene data show CDR1 as ENHRY and CDR2 as SYGVKD. The CDR3 sequence: CAMGAAPGYNEQFF. CDR3 in DNA: TGTGCCATGGGTGCGGCCCCCGGCTACAATGAGCAGTTCTTC.

The chain carries TRBV5-1 and TRBJ2-5; 7 positions match TRBD1. Trimming took 7 bases from V and 3 from J; bases not matched to a gene: 9. CDR1 is SGHRS, CDR2 YFSETQ, per germline. This CDR3 spans 14 amino acids. The CDR3 region has the DNA TGCGCCAGCGTCCCGGGGACAGCAGAAGAGACCCAGTACTTC. The encoded protein is CASVPGTAEETQYF.

CDR3 residues: CATSRWATDTGELFF. Here the CDR3 DNA reads TGTGCCACCAGCAGATGGGCGACGGATACCGGGGAGCTGTTTTTT. V is TRBV15 and J is TRBJ2-2; D is unresolved. Trimming took 2 bases from V and 5 from J, leaving 12 bases between them. This CDR3 has 15 amino acids. In germline, CDR1 is LNHNV, CDR2 YYDKDF (reference sequence).

The chain has TRBV2 and TRBJ1-1, with TRBD1 matching over 7 bases. CDR3 length equals 12 residues. The germline gives CDR1 SNHLY, CDR2 FYNNEI. The CDR3 DNA reads as TGTACGACCGTCAGGGGGATCACTGAAGCTTTCTTT. Amino acid sequence: CTTVRGITEAFF.

The chain uses TRBV3-1 (or the pseudogene TRBV3-2) and TRBJ2-2; tentatively, D is TRBD1 (6 bases). The V gene lost 6 bases and the J gene lost 1 base, with 9 bases spanning the gap. Germline V CDR1 and CDR2: LGHDT, YNNKEL (reference sequence). CDR3 size: 14 residues. The CDR3 sequence: CASRRGQNTGELFF. In DNA form, the CDR3 reads TGTGCCAGCAGAAGGGGACAGAACACCGGGGAGCTGTTTTTT.

The chain is built from TRBV7-9 and TRBJ2-1; D gene unclear. The CDR3 sequence is 13 residues long. V was clipped by 1 base and J by 7 bases, with 8 bases between them. The germline gives CDR1 SEHNR, CDR2 FQNEAQ (reference sequence). The CDR3 nucleotides read TGTGCCAGCAGCTTAGTTACGGATAATGAGCAGTTCTTC. Its protein is CASSLVTDNEQFF.

This rearrangement joins TRBV2 to TRBJ2-1; 9 bases align to TRBD1. Germline CDR1 reads SNHLY; CDR2 reads FYNNEI. The CDR3 consists of 14 residues. V gave up 4 bases and J gave up 5 bases; unmatched junction bases: 3. In nucleotides, the CDR3 is TGTGCCAGCAGTGGCCGGACAGGGGACAATGAGCAGTTCTTC. It yields the protein CASSGRTGDNEQFF.